These T cell receptor beta chains were read from a single sample in a study of blood T cell repertoires in COVID-19. The method was immunoSEQ multiplex PCR; TCRdb's version includes in-frame clones alone and lacks a portion of them. The data hold about 120,000 clones, with 90% observed a single time. Sequenced: peripheral blood. All receptors come from a woman aged 55 to 70 with COVID-19, enrolled during active disease. CDR3s include the opening cysteine and the closing phenylalanine or tryptophan. D genes are given only for firm matches. Some rows have no size entry. The others give once, few or many, or a class for an expanded clone.

J: TRBJ2-2; size: .; V: TRBV12-5; D: .; CDR3: CASGFQPAGELFF; DNA: TGTGCTAGTGGTTTTCAACCGGCCGGGGAGCTGTTTTTT
J: TRBJ1-2; size: .; V: TRBV7-2; D: .; CDR3: CASSLGRLYGYTF; DNA: TGTGCCAGCAGCTTGGGGCGGCTCTATGGCTACACCTTC
J: TRBJ2-7; size: few; V: TRBV2; D: TRBD2; CDR3: CASSAPGLAGGREQYF; DNA: TGTGCCAGCAGTGCACCGGGACTAGCGGGGGGGCGCGAGCAGTACTTC
J: TRBJ1-1; size: .; V: TRBV9; D: TRBD1; CDR3: CASSAASQFRQGEVEAFF; DNA: TGTGCCAGCAGCGCGGCATCTCAATTCCGTCAGGGGGAGGTAGAAGCTTTCTTT
J: TRBJ2-5; size: .; V: TRBV12-3/TRBV12-4; D: .; CDR3: CASSFDNQETQYF; DNA: TGTGCCAGCAGTTTCGACAACCAAGAGACCCAGTACTTC
J: TRBJ1-2; size: .; V: TRBV3-1/TRBV3-2; D: TRBD1; CDR3: CASSLGQGYGYTF; DNA: TGTGCCAGCAGCCTGGGACAGGGTTATGGCTACACCTTC
J: TRBJ1-3; size: once; V: TRBV6-5; D: TRBD1; CDR3: CASSRGQVAFNTIYF; DNA: TGTGCCAGCAGCCGGGGACAGGTTGCTTTTAACACCATATATTTT
J: TRBJ1-1; size: .; V: TRBV6-5; D: TRBD1; CDR3: CASSSTGENTEAFF; DNA: TGTGCCAGCAGTTCCACAGGGGAGAACACTGAAGCTTTCTTT
J: TRBJ2-7; size: once; V: TRBV7-9; D: .; CDR3: CASSLQGLEQYF; DNA: TGTGCCAGCAGCTTGCAGGGGCTCGAGCAGTACTTC
J: TRBJ1-1; size: once; V: TRBV7-2; D: .; CDR3: CASSATGYTEAFF; DNA: TGTGCCAGCAGCGCAACAGGGTACACTGAAGCTTTCTTT
J: TRBJ1-2; size: .; V: TRBV7-2; D: .; CDR3: CASSLALFWSGEGYTF; DNA: TGTGCCAGCAGCTTAGCATTATTTTGGTCGGGGGAAGGCTACACCTTC
J: TRBJ1-2; size: .; V: TRBV9; D: .; CDR3: CASSVDVRTYGYTF; DNA: TGTGCCAGCAGCGTAGACGTCAGGACTTATGGCTACACCTTC
J: TRBJ1-2; size: .; V: TRBV2; D: .; CDR3: CASSEQGIPPNYGYTF; DNA: TGTGCCAGCAGTGAACAGGGTATCCCCCCTAACTATGGCTACACCTTC
J: TRBJ2-7; size: .; V: TRBV30; D: .; CDR3: CAWSSRGEQYF; DNA: TGTGCCTGGAGTTCTAGGGGCGAGCAGTACTTC
J: TRBJ2-1; size: .; V: TRBV14; D: TRBD2; CDR3: CASSQGLAGAQWNEQFF; DNA: TGTGCCAGCAGCCAAGGACTAGCGGGGGCCCAGTGGAATGAGCAGTTCTTC
J: TRBJ1-1; size: .; V: TRBV14; D: TRBD1; CDR3: CASSPTGTDLGAFF; DNA: TGTGCCAGCAGCCCGACCGGGACAGACTTGGGCGCTTTCTTT
J: TRBJ2-5; size: .; V: TRBV25-1; D: TRBD1; CDR3: CASSPGDRGWETQYF; DNA: TGTGCCAGCAGTCCCGGGGACAGGGGGTGGGAGACCCAGTACTTC
J: TRBJ1-2; size: .; V: TRBV6-5; D: .; CDR3: CASRDRGGNGYTF; DNA: TGTGCCAGCAGGGATCGGGGGGGGAATGGCTACACCTTC
J: TRBJ1-3; size: .; V: TRBV28; D: .; CDR3: CASRAAGNTIYF; DNA: TGTGCCAGCAGGGCTGCCGGAAACACCATATATTTT
J: TRBJ1-1; size: .; V: TRBV2; D: TRBD1; CDR3: CASSRDRGNVVPNTEAFF; DNA: TGTGCCAGCAGTCGGGACAGGGGGAATGTGGTTCCGAACACTGAAGCTTTCTTT
J: TRBJ1-5; size: .; V: TRBV16; D: TRBD1; CDR3: CASSQPGQGADQPQHF; DNA: TGTGCCAGCAGCCAGCCGGGACAGGGGGCAGATCAGCCCCAGCATTTT
J: TRBJ2-5; size: .; V: TRBV6-5; D: .; CDR3: CASRPGQETQYF; DNA: TGTGCCAGCAGGCCCGGGCAAGAGACCCAGTACTTC
J: TRBJ1-6; size: .; V: TRBV2; D: .; CDR3: CASRFGSSGPLHF; DNA: TGTGCCAGCAGATTTGGATCGTCAGGGCCCCTCCACTTT
J: TRBJ1-5; size: .; V: TRBV20-1; D: .; CDR3: CSASHGQGGQPQHF; DNA: TGCAGTGCTAGTCACGGTCAGGGAGGTCAGCCCCAGCATTTT
J: TRBJ2-5; size: .; V: TRBV9; D: TRBD2; CDR3: CASSTRGTSEETQYF; DNA: TGTGCCAGCAGCACCCGCGGGACTAGCGAAGAGACCCAGTACTTC
J: TRBJ2-7; size: .; V: TRBV7-9; D: .; CDR3: CASTVGVGEQYF; DNA: TGTGCCAGCACCGTCGGAGTCGGCGAGCAGTACTTC
J: TRBJ2-7; size: .; V: TRBV27; D: .; CDR3: CASSSGAGAVYEQYF; DNA: TGTGCCAGCAGCTCCGGGGCGGGGGCGGTCTACGAGCAGTACTTC
J: TRBJ1-1; size: .; V: TRBV6-2/TRBV6-3; D: .; CDR3: CASTPGGLTEAFF; DNA: TGTGCCAGCACCCCGGGGGGTCTCACTGAAGCTTTCTTT
J: TRBJ1-5; size: .; V: TRBV4-1; D: TRBD1; CDR3: CASSQLDRGRQPQHF; DNA: TGCGCCAGCAGCCAACTGGACAGGGGAAGGCAGCCCCAGCATTTT
J: TRBJ1-5; size: once; V: TRBV5-1; D: .; CDR3: CASQADLNQPQHF; DNA: TGCGCCAGCCAGGCTGACCTCAATCAGCCCCAGCATTTT
J: TRBJ2-5; size: once; V: TRBV3-1/TRBV3-2; D: TRBD2; CDR3: CASSQDPSGETQYF; DNA: TGTGCCAGCAGCCAAGATCCTAGCGGAGAGACCCAGTACTTC
J: TRBJ1-2; size: .; V: TRBV6-5; D: TRBD1; CDR3: CASRRQGYGYTF; DNA: TGTGCCAGCAGGAGACAGGGGTATGGCTACACCTTC
J: TRBJ1-1; size: .; V: TRBV19; D: .; CDR3: CASSIDGGALNTEAFF; DNA: TGTGCCAGTAGTATAGATGGTGGGGCCCTAAACACTGAAGCTTTCTTT
J: TRBJ1-6; size: .; V: TRBV7-9; D: .; CDR3: CASSLDVSPLHF; DNA: TGTGCCAGCAGCTTAGATGTATCACCCCTCCACTTT
J: TRBJ2-6; size: once; V: TRBV9; D: TRBD1; CDR3: CASSPRGTGTYSGANVLTF; DNA: TGTGCCAGCAGCCCTCGCGGGACAGGGACCTACTCTGGGGCCAACGTCCTGACTTTC
J: TRBJ2-7; size: .; V: TRBV2; D: .; CDR3: CASGSSSGVRSYEQYF; DNA: TGTGCCAGCGGAAGCTCGTCAGGGGTTCGTTCCTACGAGCAGTACTTC
J: TRBJ2-2; size: .; V: TRBV6-5; D: TRBD1; CDR3: CASSFGTGGPTGELFF; DNA: TGTGCCAGCAGTTTCGGGACAGGGGGGCCCACCGGGGAGCTGTTTTTT
J: TRBJ1-1; size: .; V: TRBV7-2; D: .; CDR3: CASSISPAGRSTEAFF; DNA: TGTGCCAGCAGCATAAGTCCGGCAGGAAGGTCCACTGAAGCTTTCTTT
J: TRBJ1-3; size: .; V: TRBV18; D: TRBD1; CDR3: CASSPTGVDGNTIYF; DNA: TGTGCCAGCTCACCTACAGGGGTGGATGGAAACACCATATATTTT
J: TRBJ1-4; size: .; V: TRBV7-2; D: .; CDR3: CASRPRAANEKLFF; DNA: TGTGCCAGCAGGCCCAGGGCCGCTAATGAAAAACTGTTTTTT